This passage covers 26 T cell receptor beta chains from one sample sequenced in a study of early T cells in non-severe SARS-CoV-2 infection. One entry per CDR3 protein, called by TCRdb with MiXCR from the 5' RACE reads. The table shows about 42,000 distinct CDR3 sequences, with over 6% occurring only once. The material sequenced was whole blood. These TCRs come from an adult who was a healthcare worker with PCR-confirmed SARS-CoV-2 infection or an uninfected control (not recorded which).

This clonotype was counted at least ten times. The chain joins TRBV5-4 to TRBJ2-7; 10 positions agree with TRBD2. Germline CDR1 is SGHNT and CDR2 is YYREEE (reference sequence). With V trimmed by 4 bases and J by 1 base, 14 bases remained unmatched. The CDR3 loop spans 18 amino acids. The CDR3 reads CASSRAVSGGPASYEQYF. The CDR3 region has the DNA TGTGCCAGCAGCCGAGCGGTTAGCGGGGGGCCAGCTTCCTACGAGCAGTACTTC.

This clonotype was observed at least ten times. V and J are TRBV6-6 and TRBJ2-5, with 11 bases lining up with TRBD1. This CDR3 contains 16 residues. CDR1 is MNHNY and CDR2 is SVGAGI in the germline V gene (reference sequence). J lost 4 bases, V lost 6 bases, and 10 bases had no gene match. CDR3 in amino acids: CASSSPRDRGRETQYF. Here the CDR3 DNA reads TGTGCCAGCAGCAGCCCCCGGGACAGGGGGAGAGAGACCCAGTACTTC.

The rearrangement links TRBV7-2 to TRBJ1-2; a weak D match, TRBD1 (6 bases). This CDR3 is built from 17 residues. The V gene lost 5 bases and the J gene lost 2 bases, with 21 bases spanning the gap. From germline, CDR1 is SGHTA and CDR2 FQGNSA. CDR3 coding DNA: TGTGCCAGCAGCCCTGGCCGAGAGGGACACCAAAACTATGGCTACACCTTC. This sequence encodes CASSPGREGHQNYGYTF.

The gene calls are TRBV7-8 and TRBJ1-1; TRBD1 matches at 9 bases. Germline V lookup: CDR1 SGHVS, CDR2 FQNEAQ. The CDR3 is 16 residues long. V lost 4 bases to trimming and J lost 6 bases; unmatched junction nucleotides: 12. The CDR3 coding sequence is TGTGCCAGCAGCTCATCTGGGACAGGGAGAACGGCTGAAGCTTTCTTT. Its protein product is CASSSSGTGRTAEAFF.

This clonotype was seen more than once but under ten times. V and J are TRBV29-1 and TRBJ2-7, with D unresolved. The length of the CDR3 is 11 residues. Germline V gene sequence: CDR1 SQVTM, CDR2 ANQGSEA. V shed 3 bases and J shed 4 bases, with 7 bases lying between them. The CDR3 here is CSVERGYEQYF. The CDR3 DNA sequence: TGCAGCGTTGAGCGTGGGTACGAGCAGTACTTC.

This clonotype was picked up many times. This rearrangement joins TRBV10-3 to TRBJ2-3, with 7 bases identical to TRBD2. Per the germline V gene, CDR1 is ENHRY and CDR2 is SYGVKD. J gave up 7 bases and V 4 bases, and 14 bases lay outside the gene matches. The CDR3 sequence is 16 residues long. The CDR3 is CAISGSPSGARNTQYF. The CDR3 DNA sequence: TGTGCCATCAGTGGGTCTCCCAGCGGGGCGAGGAATACGCAGTATTTT.

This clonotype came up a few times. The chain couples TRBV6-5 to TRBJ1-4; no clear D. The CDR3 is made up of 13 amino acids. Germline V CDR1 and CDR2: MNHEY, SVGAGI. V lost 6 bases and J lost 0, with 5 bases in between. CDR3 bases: TGTGCCAGCAGATCTACAACTAATGAAAAACTGTTTTTT. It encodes CASRSTTNEKLFF.

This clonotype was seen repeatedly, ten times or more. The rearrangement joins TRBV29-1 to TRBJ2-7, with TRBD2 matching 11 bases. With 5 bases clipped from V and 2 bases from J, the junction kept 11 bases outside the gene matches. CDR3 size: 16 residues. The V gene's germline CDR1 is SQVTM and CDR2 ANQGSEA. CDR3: CSVFAGTSGHTYEQYF. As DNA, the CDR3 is TGCAGCGTTTTTGCCGGGACTAGCGGCCACACCTACGAGCAGTACTTC.

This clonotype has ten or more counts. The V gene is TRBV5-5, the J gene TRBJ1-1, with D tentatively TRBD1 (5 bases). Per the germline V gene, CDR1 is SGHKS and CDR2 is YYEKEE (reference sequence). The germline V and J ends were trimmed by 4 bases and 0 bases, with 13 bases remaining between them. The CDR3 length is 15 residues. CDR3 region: CASSLVRGLNTEAFF. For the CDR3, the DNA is TGTGCCAGCAGCCTCGTGAGGGGCTTGAACACTGAAGCTTTCTTT. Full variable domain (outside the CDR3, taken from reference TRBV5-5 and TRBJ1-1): DAGVTQSPTHLIKTRGQQVTLRCSPISGHKSVSWYQQVLGQGPQFIFQYYEKEERGRGNFPDRFSARQFPNYSSELNVNALLLGDSALYLCASSLVRGLNTEAFFGQGTRLTVV.

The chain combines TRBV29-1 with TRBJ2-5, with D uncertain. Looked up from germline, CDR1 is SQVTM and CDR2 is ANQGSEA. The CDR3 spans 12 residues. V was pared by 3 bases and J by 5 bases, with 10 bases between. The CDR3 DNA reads TGCAGCGTTGATGTAGTGGGGGAGACCCAGTACTTC. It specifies CSVDVVGETQYF.

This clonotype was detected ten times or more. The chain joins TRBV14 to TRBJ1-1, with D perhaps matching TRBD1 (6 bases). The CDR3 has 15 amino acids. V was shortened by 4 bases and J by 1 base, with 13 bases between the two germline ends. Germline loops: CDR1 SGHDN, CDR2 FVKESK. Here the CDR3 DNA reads TGTGCCAGCAGCCTCCCAGGGGTTCAGAACACTGAAGCTTTCTTT. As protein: CASSLPGVQNTEAFF.

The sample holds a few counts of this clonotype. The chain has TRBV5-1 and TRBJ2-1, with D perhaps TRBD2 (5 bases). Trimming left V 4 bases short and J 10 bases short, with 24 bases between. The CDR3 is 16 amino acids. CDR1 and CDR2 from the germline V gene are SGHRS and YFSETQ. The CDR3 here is CASSLRGPLEGGEQFF. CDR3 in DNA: TGCGCCAGCAGCCTCCGCGGCCCCCTCGAGGGCGGGGAGCAGTTCTTC.

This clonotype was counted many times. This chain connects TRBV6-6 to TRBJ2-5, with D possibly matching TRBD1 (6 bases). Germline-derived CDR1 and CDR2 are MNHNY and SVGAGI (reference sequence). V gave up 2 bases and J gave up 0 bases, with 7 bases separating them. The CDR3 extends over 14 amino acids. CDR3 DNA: TGTGCCAGCAGTTACGGGGACAACCAAGAGACCCAGTACTTC. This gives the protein CASSYGDNQETQYF.

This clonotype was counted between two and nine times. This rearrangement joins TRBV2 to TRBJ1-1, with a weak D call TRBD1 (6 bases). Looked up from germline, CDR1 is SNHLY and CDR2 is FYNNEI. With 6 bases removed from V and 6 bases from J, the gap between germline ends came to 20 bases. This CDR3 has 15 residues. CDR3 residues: CASRGGGPIVAEAFF. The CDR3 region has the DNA TGTGCCAGCAGAGGGGGAGGGCCCATTGTGGCTGAAGCTTTCTTT.

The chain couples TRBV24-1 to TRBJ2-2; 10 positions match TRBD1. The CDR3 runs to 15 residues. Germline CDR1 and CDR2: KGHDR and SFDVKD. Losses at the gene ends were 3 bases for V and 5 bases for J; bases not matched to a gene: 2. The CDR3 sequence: CATSDRTGGTGELFF. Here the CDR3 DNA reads TGTGCCACCAGTGATCGGACAGGGGGAACCGGGGAGCTGTTTTTT.

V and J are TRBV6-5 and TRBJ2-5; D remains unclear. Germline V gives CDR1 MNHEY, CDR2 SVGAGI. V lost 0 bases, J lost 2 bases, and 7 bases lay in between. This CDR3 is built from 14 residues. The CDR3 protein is CASSYSWRQETQYF. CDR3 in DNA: TGTGCCAGCAGTTACTCTTGGCGGCAAGAGACCCAGTACTTC.

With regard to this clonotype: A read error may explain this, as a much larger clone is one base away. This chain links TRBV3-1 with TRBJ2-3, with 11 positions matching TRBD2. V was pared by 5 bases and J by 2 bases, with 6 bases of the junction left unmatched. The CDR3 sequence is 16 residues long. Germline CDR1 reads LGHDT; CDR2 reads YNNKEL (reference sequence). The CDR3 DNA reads TGTGCCAGCAGCAAAGCTAGCGGGGGGACCACAGATACGCAGTATTTT. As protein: CASSKASGGTTDTQYF.

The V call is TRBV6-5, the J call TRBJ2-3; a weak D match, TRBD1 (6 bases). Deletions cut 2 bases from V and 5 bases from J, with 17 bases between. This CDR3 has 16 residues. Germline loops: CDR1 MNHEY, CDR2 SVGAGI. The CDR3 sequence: CASSYNFGQGIDTQYF. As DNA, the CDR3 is TGTGCCAGCAGTTACAATTTCGGGCAGGGGATAGATACGCAGTATTTT.

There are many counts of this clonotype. The CDR3 loop reads CSATPREGTLNTEAFF. The CDR3 DNA follows: TGCAGTGCTACCCCTAGGGAGGGGACCTTGAACACTGAAGCTTTCTTT. The V and J genes are TRBV20-1 and TRBJ1-1; D might be TRBD1 (5 bases). The CDR3 spans 16 residues. Germline CDR1 and CDR2: DFQATT and SNEGSKA (reference sequence). Trimming pared 4 bases from V and 0 bases from J, leaving 18 bases between.

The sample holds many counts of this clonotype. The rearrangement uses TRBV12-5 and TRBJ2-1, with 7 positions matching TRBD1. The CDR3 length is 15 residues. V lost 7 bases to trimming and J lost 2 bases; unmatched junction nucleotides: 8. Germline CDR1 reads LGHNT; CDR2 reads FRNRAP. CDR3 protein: CASALKTGPYNEQFF. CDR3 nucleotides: TGTGCTAGTGCCCTCAAGACAGGGCCCTACAATGAGCAGTTCTTC.

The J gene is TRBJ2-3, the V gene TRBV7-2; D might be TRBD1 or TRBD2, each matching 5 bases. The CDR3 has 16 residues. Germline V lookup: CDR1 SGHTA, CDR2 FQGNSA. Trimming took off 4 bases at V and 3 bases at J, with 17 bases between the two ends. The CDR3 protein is CASSWSGTPQTDTQYF. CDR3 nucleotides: TGTGCCAGCAGCTGGTCCGGGACCCCCCAAACAGATACGCAGTATTTT.

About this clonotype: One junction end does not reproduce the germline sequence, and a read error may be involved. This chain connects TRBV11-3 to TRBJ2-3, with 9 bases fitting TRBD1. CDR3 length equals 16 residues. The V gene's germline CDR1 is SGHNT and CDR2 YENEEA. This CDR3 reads CASSFGGTGSADTRYF. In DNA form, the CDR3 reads TGTGCCAGCAGCTTCGGCGGGACAGGGTCAGCAGATACGCGGTATTTT. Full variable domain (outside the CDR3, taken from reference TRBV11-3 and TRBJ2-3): EAGVVQSPRYKIIEKKQPVAFWCNPISGHNTLYWYLQNLGQGPELLIRYENEEAVDDSQLPKDRFSAERLKGVDSTLKIQPAELGDSAVYLCASSFGGTGSADTRYFGPGTRLTVL.

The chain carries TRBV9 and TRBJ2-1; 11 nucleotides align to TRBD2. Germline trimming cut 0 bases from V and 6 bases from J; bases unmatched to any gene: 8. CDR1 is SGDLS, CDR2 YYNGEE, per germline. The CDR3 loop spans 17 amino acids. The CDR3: CASSVGNLAGGPNEQFF. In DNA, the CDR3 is TGTGCCAGCAGCGTAGGGAACCTAGCGGGGGGCCCCAATGAGCAGTTCTTC. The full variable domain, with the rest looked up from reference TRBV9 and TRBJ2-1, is DSGVTQTPKHLITATGQRVTLRCSPRSGDLSVYWYQQSLDQGLQFLIQYYNGEERAKGNILERFSAQQFPDLHSELNLSSLELGDSALYFCASSVGNLAGGPNEQFFGPGTRLTVL.

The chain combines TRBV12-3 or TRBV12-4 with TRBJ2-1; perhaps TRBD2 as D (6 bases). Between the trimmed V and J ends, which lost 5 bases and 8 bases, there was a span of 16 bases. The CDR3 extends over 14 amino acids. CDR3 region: CASSTYAGFYEQFF. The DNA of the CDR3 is TGTGCCAGCAGTACCTACGCGGGGTTCTATGAGCAGTTCTTC.

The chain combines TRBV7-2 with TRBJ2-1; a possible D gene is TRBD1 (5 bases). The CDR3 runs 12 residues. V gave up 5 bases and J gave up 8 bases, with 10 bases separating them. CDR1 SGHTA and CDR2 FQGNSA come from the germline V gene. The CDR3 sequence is CASSPRVHEQFF. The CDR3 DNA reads TGTGCCAGCAGCCCCAGGGTCCATGAGCAGTTCTTC.

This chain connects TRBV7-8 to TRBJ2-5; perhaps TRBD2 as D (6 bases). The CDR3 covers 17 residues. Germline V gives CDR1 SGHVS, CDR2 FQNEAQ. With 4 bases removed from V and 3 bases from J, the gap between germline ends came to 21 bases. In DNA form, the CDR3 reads TGTGCCAGCAGCTGGCGCGGGGTTGCAGGTTTGAAAGAGACCCAGTACTTC. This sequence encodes CASSWRGVAGLKETQYF.